This T cell receptor (beta chain) was profiled in a study of T cells in women clearing cervical HPV infection. Study information: Case blood was drawn a median approximately 150 days after lesion detection. Study-wide results and caveats: Richness differences could reflect unmeasured T-cell content per sample. Cases carried less TRBV6-7 than controls: about 0.1% versus 0.15%.

CDR1 is LNHDA, CDR2 SQIVND, per germline (reference sequence). V gave up 2 bases and J gave up 6 bases; unmatched junction bases: 2. The CDR3 is 14 amino acids. Of note for this clone: Its matching antigen is unknown. The read halts 3 residues ahead of the CDR3 end, with the missing end drawn from the germline J gene.

The table came from immunoSEQ multiplex PCR; TCRdb's copy has only in-frame clones and leaves some out. This table holds some 41,000 clones. The sequence was collected from a woman aged 18 to 75 with a cervical HPV16 infection that either progressed to CIN3+ or cleared (not recorded which). The genes are TRBV19 and TRBJ2-2; TRBD1 matches 8 bases. Sequencing was performed on blood buffy coat. The sequenced part of the CDR3 DNA is TGTGCCAGTAGTATACAGGGGGCAGCCGGGGAG. Residues: CASSIQGAAGE. The full CDR3 sequence reads CASSIQGAAGELFF.